This paragraph covers one T cell receptor (beta chain) sequence. The record originates from a study of CD8 T cells in Susac syndrome. With random hexamers, reverse transcription was performed on about 0.5 to 1 ug of RNA. By means of immunoSEQ multiplex PCR, TCR beta CDR3 spanning 54 Vbeta and 13 Jbeta underwent amplification. TCRdb analysed the immunoSEQ multiplex PCR reads with MiXCR anew, one entry per CDR3 protein. The data contain 180,000 or so distinct CDR3 sequences, about 95% of them singletons. CDR1 is DFQATT, CDR2 SNEGSKA, per germline (reference sequence). The CDR3 is 13 residues long. V shed 4 bases and J shed 6 bases, with 16 bases lying between them. TCR beta sequencing was performed on blood CD8+ and CD4+ T cells. The study used healthy donors as controls matched for age and sex.

The chain uses TRBV20-1 and TRBJ2-7; tentatively, D is TRBD1 (6 bases). Specimen: CD4+ T cells from PBMCs. This receptor was identified in a human donor in good health. The CDR3 DNA follows: TGCAGTGCTAATGTGAACAGGGTCGCCGAGCAGTACTTC. Protein sequence: CSANVNRVAEQYF.